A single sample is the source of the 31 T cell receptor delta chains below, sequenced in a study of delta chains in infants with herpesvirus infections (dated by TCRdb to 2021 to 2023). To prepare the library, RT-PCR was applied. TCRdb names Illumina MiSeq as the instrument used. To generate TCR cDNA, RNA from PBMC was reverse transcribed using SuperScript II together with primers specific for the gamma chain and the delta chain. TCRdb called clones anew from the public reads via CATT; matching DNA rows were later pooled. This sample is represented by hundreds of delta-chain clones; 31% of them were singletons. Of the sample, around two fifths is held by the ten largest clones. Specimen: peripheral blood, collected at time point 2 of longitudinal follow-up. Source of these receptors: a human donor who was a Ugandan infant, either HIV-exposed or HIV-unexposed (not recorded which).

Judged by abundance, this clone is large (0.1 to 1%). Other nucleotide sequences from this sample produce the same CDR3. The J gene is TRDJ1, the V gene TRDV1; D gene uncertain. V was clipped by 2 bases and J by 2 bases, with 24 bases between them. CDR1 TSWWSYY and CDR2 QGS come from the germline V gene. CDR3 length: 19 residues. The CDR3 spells CALGESTLFAFWRTDKLIF. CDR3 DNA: TGTGCTCTTGGGGAAAGCACCCTCTTCGCTTTTTGGCGAACCGATAAACTCATCTTT.

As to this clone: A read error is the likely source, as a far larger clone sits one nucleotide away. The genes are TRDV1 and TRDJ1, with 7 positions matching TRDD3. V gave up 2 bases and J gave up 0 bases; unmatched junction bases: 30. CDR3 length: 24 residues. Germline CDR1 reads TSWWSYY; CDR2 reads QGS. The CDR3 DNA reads TGTGCTCTTGGGGAAGTTCCCACCCTCTACTACTGGGGCAAATCTGGAACGCACACCGATAAACTCATCTTT. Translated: CALGEVPTLYYWGKSGTHTDKLIF.

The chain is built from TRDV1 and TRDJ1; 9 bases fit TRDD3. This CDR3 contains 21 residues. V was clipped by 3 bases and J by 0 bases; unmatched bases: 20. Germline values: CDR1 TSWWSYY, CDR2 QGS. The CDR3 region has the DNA TGTGCTCTTGGGGACCCGGACCCTACGGGTTACTGGGGGACGTACACCGATAAACTCATCTTT. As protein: CALGDPDPTGYWGTYTDKLIF.

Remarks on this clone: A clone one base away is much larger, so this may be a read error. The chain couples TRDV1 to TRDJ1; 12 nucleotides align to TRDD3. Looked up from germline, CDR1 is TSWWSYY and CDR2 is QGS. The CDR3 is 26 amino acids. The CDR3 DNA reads TGTGCTCATGGGGACGGGAACCCGGAAGAGCCTTCCTATCTCTTGTACTGGGGGATACACACCGATAAACTCATCTTT. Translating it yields CAHGDGNPEEPSYLLYWGIHTDKLIF.

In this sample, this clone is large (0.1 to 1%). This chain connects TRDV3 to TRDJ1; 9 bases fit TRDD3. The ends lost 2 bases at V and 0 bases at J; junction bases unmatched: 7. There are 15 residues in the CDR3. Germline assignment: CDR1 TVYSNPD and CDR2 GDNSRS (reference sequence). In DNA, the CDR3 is TGTGCCTTTTCTCACTGGGGGACTTACACCGATAAACTCATCTTT. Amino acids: CAFSHWGTYTDKLIF.

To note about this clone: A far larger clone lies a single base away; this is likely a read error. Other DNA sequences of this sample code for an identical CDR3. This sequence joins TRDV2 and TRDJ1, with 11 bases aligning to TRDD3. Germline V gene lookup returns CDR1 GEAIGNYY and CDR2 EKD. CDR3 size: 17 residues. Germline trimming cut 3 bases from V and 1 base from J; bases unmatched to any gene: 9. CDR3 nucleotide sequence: TGTGCCTGTGACCCCCGTACTGGGGGATATGCCACCGATAAACTCATCTTT. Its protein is CACDPRTGGYATDKLIF.

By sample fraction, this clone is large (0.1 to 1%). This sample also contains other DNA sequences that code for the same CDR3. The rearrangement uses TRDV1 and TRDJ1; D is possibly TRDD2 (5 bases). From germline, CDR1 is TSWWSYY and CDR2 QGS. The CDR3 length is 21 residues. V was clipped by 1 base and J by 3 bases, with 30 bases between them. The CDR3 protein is CALGEHPEALLGYCLSDKLIF. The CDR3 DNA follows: TGTGCTCTTGGGGAACACCCCGAGGCCCTACTCGGTTACTGTTTGTCCGATAAACTCATCTTT.

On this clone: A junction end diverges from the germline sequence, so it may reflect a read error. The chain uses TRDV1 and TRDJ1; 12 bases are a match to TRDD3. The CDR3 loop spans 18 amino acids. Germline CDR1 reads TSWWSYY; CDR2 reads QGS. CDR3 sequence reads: CAPGEQVFDWGILAKLIF. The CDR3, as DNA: TGTGCTCCTGGGGAACAGGTTTTTGACTGGGGGATACTAGCTAAACTCATCTTT.

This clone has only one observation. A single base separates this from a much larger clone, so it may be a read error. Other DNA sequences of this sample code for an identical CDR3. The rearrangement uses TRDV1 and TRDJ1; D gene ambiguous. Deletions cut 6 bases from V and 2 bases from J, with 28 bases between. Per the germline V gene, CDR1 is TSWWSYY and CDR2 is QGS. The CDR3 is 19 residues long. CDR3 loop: CALGESTLFAFWRTDKLIF. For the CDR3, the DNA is TGTGCTCTTGGTGAAAGCACCCTCTTCGCTTTTTGGCGAACCGATAAACTCATCTTT.

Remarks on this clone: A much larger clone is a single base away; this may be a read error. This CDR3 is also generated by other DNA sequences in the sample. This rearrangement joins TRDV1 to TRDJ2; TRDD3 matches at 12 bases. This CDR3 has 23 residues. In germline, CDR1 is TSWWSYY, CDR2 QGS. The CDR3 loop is CALGNEAGLEYWGIPPLTAQLFF. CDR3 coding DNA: TGCGCTCTTGGGAATGAGGCGGGGCTAGAGTACTGGGGGATACCCCCTTTGACAGCACAACTCTTCTTT.

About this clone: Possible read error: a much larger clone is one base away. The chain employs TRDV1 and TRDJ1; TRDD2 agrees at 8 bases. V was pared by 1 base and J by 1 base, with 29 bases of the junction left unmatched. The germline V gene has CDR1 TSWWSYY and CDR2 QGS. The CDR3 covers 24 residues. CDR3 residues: CALGEPSYGSRYWVIRLGTDKLIF. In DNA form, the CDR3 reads TGTGCTCTTGGGGAACCTTCCTACGGGTCCAGATACTGGGTGATAAGATTGGGCACCGATAAACTCATCTTT.

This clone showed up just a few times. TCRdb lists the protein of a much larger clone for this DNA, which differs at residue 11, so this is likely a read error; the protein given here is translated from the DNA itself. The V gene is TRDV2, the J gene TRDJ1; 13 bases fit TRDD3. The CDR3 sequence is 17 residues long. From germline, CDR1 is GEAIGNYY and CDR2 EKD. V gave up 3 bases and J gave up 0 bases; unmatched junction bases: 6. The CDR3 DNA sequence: TGTGCCTGTGACCCCCGTACTGGGGGATACGACACCGATAAACTCATCTTT. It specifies CACDPRTGGYDTDKLIF.

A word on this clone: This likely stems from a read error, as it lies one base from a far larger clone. The CDR3 loop is CALGERSYEIMGDTGKLIF. The DNA of the CDR3 is TGTGCTCTTGGGGAAAGGTCCTACGAGATCATGGGGGATACGGGTAAACTCATCTTT. The chain uses TRDV1 and TRDJ1, with 11 bases lining up with TRDD3. Germline V gives CDR1 TSWWSYY, CDR2 QGS. This CDR3 is 19 amino acids long. Trimming took 2 bases from V and 7 from J; bases not matched to a gene: 18.

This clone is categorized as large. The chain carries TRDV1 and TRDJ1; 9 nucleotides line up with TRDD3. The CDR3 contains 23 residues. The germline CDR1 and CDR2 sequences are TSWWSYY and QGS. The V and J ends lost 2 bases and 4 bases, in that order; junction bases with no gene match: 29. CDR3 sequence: CALGESLPTWGVLGDCLNDKLIF. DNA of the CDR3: TGTGCTCTTGGGGAATCCCTTCCAACCTGGGGTGTACTGGGGGACTGCTTGAACGATAAACTCATCTTT.

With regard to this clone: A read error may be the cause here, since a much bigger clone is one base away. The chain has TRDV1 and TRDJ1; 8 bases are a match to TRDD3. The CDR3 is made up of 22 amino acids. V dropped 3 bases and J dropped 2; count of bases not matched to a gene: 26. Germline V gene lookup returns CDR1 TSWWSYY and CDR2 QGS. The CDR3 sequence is CALGDIPSTGWGIHPLTDKLIF. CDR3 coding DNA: TGTGCTCTTGGGGATATTCCTTCGACGGGATGGGGGATCCATCCGTTGACCGATAAACTCATCTTT.

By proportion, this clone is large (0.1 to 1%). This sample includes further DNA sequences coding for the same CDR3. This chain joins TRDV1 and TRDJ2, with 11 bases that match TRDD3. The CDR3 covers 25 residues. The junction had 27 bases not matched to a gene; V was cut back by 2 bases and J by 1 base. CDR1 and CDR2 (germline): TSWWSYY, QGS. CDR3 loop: CALGESLLVVLRVGGYGLLTAQLFF. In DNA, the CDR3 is TGTGCTCTTGGGGAATCCCTCCTAGTAGTCCTACGGGTTGGGGGATACGGCCTTTTGACAGCACAACTCTTCTTT.

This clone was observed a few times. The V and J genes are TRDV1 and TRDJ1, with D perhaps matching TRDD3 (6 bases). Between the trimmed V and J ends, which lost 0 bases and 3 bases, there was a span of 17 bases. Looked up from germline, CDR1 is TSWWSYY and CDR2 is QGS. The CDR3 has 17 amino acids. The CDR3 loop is CALGELGNRYGADKLIF. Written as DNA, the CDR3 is TGTGCTCTTGGGGAACTTGGCAATAGATACGGGGCCGATAAACTCATCTTT.

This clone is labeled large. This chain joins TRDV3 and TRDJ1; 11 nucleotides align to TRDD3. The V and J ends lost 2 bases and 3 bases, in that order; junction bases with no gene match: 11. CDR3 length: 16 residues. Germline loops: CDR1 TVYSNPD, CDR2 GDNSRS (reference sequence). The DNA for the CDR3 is TGTGCCTTTGGACAACTGGGGGATAACAACGCCGATAAACTCATCTTT. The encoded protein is CAFGQLGDNNADKLIF.

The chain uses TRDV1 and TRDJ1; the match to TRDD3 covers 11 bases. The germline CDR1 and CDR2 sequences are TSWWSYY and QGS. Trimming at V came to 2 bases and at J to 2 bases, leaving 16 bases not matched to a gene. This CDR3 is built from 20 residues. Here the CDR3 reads CALGEFPRWDWGIKTDKLIF. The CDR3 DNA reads TGTGCTCTTGGGGAATTCCCCCGGTGGGACTGGGGGATAAAGACCGATAAACTCATCTTT.

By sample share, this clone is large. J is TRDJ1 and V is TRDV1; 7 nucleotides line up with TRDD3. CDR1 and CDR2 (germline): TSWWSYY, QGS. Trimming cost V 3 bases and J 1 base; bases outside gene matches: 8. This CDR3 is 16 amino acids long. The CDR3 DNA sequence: TGTGCTCTTGGGGACCGGACTGGGGATGCCACCGATAAACTCATCTTT. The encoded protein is CALGDRTGDATDKLIF.

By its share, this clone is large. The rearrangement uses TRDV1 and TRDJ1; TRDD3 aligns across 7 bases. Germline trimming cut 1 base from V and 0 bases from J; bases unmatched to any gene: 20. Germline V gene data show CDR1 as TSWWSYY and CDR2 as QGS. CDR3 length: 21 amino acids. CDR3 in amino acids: CALGEPSFSHYWGPHTDKLIF. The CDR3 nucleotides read TGTGCTCTTGGGGAACCCTCCTTCTCACACTACTGGGGACCCCACACCGATAAACTCATCTTT.

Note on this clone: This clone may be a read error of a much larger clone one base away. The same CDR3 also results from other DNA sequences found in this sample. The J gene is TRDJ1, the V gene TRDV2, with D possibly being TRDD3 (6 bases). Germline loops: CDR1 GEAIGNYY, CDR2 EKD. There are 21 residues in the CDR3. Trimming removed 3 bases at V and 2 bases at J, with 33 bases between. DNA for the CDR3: TGTGCCTGTGACGCCGTTGGGGGCACGCGGGGAACTCCCCAAGGGACCGATAAACTCATCTTT. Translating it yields CACDAVGGTRGTPQGTDKLIF.

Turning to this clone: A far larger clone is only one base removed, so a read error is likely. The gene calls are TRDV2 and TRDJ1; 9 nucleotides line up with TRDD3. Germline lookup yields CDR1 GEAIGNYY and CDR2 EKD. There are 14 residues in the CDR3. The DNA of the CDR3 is TGTGCCGGTGACACGCGGGGGATACTGGCTAAACTCATCTTT. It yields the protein CAGDTRGILAKLIF.

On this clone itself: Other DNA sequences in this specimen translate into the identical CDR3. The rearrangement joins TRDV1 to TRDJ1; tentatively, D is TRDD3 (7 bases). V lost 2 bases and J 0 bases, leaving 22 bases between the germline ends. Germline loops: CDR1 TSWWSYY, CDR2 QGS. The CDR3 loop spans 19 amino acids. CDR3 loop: CALGENPGGDPTDTDKLIF. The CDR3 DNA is TGTGCTCTTGGGGAAAATCCGGGGGGGGATCCTACGGACACCGATAAACTCATCTTT.

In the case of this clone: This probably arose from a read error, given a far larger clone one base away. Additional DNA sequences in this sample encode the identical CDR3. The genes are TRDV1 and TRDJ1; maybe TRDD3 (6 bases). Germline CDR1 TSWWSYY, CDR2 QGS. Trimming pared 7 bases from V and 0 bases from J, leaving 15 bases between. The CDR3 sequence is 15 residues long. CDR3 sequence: CALEPKGDNTDKLIF. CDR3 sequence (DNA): TGTGCTCTTGAACCCAAGGGGGACAACACCGATAAACTCATCTTT.

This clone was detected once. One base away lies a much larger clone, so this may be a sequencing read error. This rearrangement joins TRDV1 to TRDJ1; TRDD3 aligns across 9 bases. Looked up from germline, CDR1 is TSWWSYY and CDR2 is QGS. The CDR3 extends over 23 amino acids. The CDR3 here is CAIGELFLSPFLGDRLGSDKLIF. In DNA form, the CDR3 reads TGTGCTATTGGGGAACTCTTCTTAAGTCCTTTCCTGGGGGATCGACTTGGCTCCGATAAACTCATCTTT.

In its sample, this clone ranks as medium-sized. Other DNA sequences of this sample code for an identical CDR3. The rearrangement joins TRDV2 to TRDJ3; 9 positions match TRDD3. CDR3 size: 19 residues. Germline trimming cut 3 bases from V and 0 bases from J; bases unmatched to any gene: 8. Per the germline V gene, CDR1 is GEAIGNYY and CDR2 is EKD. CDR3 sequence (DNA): TGTGCCTGTGACTGTACTGGGGGACATAGCTCCTGGGACACCCGACAGATGTTTTTC. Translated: CACDCTGGHSSWDTRQMFF.

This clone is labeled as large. This CDR3 is CALGDPRGILLYTDKLIF. In DNA, the CDR3 is TGTGCTCTTGGGGATCCCCGAGGCATCCTTCTGTACACCGATAAACTCATCTTT. The genes are TRDV1 and TRDJ1; D possibly corresponds to TRDD2 (5 bases). There are 18 residues in the CDR3. The V end lost 3 bases, the J end lost 0 bases, and 20 bases lay between the germline ends. The V gene's germline CDR1 is TSWWSYY and CDR2 QGS.

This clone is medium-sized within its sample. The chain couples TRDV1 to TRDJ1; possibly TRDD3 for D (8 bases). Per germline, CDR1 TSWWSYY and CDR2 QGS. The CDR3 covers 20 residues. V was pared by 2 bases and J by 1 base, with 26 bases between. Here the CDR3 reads CALGEFPSSWGIGFTDKLIF. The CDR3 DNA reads TGTGCTCTTGGGGAATTCCCTTCCTCTTGGGGGATCGGCTTCACCGATAAACTCATCTTT.

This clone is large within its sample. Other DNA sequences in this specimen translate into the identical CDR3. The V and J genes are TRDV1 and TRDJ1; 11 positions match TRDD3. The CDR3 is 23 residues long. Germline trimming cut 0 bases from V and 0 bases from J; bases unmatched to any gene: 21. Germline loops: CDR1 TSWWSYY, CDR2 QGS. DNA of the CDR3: TGTGCTCTTGGGGAACTAGAGGCCTTCCTACGACCTGGGGGATACCCGTACACCGATAAACTCATCTTT. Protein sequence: CALGELEAFLRPGGYPYTDKLIF.

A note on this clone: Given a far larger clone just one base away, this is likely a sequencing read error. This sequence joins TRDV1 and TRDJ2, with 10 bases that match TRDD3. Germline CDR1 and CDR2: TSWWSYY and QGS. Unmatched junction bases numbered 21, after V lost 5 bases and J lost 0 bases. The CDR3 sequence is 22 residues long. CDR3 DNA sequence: TGTGCTCTTGGGTCTCGAGGGGGCCTCTGGGGGATAATCCCAGCTTTGACAGCACAACTCTTCTTT. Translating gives CALGSRGGLWGIIPALTAQLFF.